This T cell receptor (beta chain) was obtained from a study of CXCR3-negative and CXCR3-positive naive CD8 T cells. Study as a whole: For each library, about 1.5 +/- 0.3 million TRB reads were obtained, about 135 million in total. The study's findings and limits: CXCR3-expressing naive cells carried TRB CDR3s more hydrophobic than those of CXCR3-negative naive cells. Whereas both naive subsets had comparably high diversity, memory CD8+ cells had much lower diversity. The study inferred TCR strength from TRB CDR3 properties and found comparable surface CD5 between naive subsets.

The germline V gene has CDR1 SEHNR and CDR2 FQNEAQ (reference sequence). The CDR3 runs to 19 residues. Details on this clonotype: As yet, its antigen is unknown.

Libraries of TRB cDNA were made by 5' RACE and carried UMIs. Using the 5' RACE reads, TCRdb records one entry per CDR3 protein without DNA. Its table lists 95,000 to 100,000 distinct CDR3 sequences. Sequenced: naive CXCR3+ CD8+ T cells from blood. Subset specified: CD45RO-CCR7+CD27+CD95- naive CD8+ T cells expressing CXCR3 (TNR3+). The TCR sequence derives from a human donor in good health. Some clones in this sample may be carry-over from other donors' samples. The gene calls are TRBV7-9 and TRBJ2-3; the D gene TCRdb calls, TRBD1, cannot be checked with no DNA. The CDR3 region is CASSPASPAPGQGWNTQYF. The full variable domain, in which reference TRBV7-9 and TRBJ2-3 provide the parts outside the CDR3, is DTGVSQNPRHKITKRGQNVTFRCDPISEHNRLYWYRQTLGQGPEFLTYFQNEAQLEKSRLLSDRFSAERPKGSFSTLEIQRTEQGDSAMYLCASSPASPAPGQGWNTQYFGPGTRLTVL.